Below, one T cell receptor (beta chain) is given with its context. The data stem from a study of metastatic and nonmetastatic thyroid tumors. Study details: From malignant and benign thyroid patients, repertoires in blood and in tumor or nodule tissue were compared.

The CDR3 totals 16 residues. Trimming took 1 base from V and 0 from J; bases not matched to a gene: 6. The germline gives CDR1 SGHVS, CDR2 FNYEAQ. Each patient came to thyroid surgery without any prior treatment (of any kind). Methods used by the authors: Clinicopathological groups differed in CDR3, with these differences serving to build a distant-metastasis classifier for papillary thyroid cancer. TCRdb re-processed the PCR reads through MiXCR. TCRdb, not the authors, supplied the V and J calls. The repertoire holds about 36,000 clones, with around 20% as singletons. The sequenced sample consisted of blood. The sequence derives from a female donor with papillary thyroid cancer or a benign thyroid nodule (not recorded which). Some clones in this sample may be carry-over from other donors' samples. The chain combines TRBV7-6 with TRBJ2-7; 7 bases fit TRBD1. The DNA of the CDR3 is TGTGCCAGCAGCTTAGGAACAGGGGAAAGCTCCTACGAGCAGTACTTC. This gives the protein CASSLGTGESSYEQYF.